A selection of T cell receptor beta chains follows, all from one sample in a study of molecular identifiers for immune sequencing clone quantification. TCRdb processed the PCR reads anew with MiXCR; each CDR3 protein has one entry. The sample lists approximately 550,000 distinct CDR3 sequences, about a fifth occurring once. Sequenced material: naive CD8+ T cells from blood, with Jurkat cell RNA spiked in. These receptors were taken from a human donor in good health. Some libraries in this study had Jurkat cell RNA spiked in. Each CDR3 is given with its conserved first and last residue. Fields, in order: V gene, J gene, D gene, clone size, CDR3 DNA, CDR3 protein. D genes are given only for firm matches. Size tells how often a clone was seen (once, few, many) or the class of an expanded clone, and some rows leave it out.

V gene: TRBV7-9
J gene: TRBJ1-6
D gene: -
clone size: few
CDR3 DNA: TGTGCCAGCAGCTCACAGGGTCCCTCCTATAATTCACCCCTCCACTTT
CDR3 protein: CASSSQGPSYNSPLHF

V gene: TRBV27
J gene: TRBJ2-7
D gene: -
clone size: -
CDR3 DNA: TGTGCCAGCAGTTTATCCAACTCCTACGAGCAGTACTTC
CDR3 protein: CASSLSNSYEQYF

V gene: TRBV28
J gene: TRBJ2-7
D gene: TRBD1
clone size: many
CDR3 DNA: TGTGCCAGCAGCCCACCTGAAGGGGGCAAAGATGGCGAGCAGTACTTC
CDR3 protein: CASSPPEGGKDGEQYF

V gene: TRBV6-2/TRBV6-3
J gene: TRBJ2-7
D gene: TRBD1
clone size: -
CDR3 DNA: TGTGCCGGCAGTTTGGACAGGGGAGTCGAGCAGTACTTC
CDR3 protein: CAGSLDRGVEQYF

V gene: TRBV6-5
J gene: TRBJ1-1
D gene: -
clone size: few
CDR3 DNA: TGTGCCAGCAGTTCCCCGGGACCGAACACTGAAGCTTTCTTT
CDR3 protein: CASSSPGPNTEAFF

V gene: TRBV12-3/TRBV12-4
J gene: TRBJ1-5
D gene: -
clone size: -
CDR3 DNA: TGTGCCAGCAGTTTGACGACATATCAGCCCCAGCATTTT
CDR3 protein: CASSLTTYQPQHF

V gene: TRBV12-3/TRBV12-4
J gene: TRBJ2-2
D gene: -
clone size: few
CDR3 DNA: TGTGCCAGCAGCCCAACCCGGGACACAAACACCGGGGAGCTGTTTTTT
CDR3 protein: CASSPTRDTNTGELFF

V gene: TRBV20-1
J gene: TRBJ2-7
D gene: -
clone size: few
CDR3 DNA: TGCAGTGCTAGAGATCGGGCCGTGAGCGCGGACTACGAGCAGTACTTC
CDR3 protein: CSARDRAVSADYEQYF

V gene: TRBV5-5
J gene: TRBJ2-7
D gene: -
clone size: -
CDR3 DNA: TGTGCCAGCAGCTTGGACAGGCCACTAAACGAGCAGTACTTC
CDR3 protein: CASSLDRPLNEQYF

V gene: TRBV6-1
J gene: TRBJ1-1
D gene: -
clone size: many
CDR3 DNA: TGTGCCAGCAGTGAAGGGGGATCGCGCACTGAAGCTTTCTTT
CDR3 protein: CASSEGGSRTEAFF

V gene: TRBV28
J gene: TRBJ2-7
D gene: TRBD1
clone size: -
CDR3 DNA: TGTGCCAGCAGGGACCGGACAGGGGGCGCCTACGAGCAGTACTTC
CDR3 protein: CASRDRTGGAYEQYF

V gene: TRBV20-1
J gene: TRBJ1-2
D gene: TRBD1
clone size: few
CDR3 DNA: TGCAGTGCTGAAGGGACAGGGGAGGATATTGAGCAGGGAAATGGCTACACCTTC
CDR3 protein: CSAEGTGEDIEQGNGYTF

V gene: TRBV4-1
J gene: TRBJ1-1
D gene: -
clone size: many
CDR3 DNA: TGCGCCAGCAGCCAGGGGATAAATTACGAAGCTTTCTTT
CDR3 protein: CASSQGINYEAFF

V gene: TRBV7-6
J gene: TRBJ2-7
D gene: -
clone size: many
CDR3 DNA: TGTGCCAGCAGCTTTTCCTTCGGGCGCGAGCAGTACTTC
CDR3 protein: CASSFSFGREQYF

V gene: TRBV5-1
J gene: TRBJ2-2
D gene: -
clone size: many
CDR3 DNA: TGCGCCAGCAGAAGTGACTCGACCGGGGAGCTGTTTTTT
CDR3 protein: CASRSDSTGELFF